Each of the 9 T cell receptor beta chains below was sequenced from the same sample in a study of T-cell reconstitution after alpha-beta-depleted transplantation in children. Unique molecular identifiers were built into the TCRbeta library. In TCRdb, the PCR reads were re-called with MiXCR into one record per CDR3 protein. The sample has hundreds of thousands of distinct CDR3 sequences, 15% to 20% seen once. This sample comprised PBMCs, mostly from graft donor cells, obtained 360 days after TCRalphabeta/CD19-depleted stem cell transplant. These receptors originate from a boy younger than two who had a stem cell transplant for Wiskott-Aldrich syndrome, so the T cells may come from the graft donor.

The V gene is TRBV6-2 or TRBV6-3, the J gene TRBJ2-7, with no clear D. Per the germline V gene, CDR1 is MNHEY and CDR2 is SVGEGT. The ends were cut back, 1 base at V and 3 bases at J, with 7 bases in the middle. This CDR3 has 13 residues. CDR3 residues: CASSYWQFYEQYF. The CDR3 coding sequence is TGTGCCAGCAGTTACTGGCAGTTCTACGAGCAGTACTTC.

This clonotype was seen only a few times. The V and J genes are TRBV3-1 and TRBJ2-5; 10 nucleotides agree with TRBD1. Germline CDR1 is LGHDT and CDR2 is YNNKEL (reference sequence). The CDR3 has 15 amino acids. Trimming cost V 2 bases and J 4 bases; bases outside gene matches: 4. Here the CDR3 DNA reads TGTGCCAGCAGCCAACTTGGGACAGGGGTAGAGACCCAGTACTTC. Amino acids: CASSQLGTGVETQYF.

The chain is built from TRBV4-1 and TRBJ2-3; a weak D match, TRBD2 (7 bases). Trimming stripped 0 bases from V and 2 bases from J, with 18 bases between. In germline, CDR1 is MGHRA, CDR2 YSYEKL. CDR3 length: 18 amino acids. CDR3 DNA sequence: TGCGCCAGCAGCCAAGATTGGCCGGCGGGGGCATCCACAGATACGCAGTATTTT. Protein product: CASSQDWPAGASTDTQYF.

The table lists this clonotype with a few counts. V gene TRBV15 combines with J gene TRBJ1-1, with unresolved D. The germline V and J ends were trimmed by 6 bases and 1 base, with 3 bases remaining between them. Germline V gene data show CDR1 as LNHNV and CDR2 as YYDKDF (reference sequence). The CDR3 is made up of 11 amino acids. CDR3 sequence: CATSQNTEAFF. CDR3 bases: TGTGCCACCAGTCAGAACACTGAAGCTTTCTTT.

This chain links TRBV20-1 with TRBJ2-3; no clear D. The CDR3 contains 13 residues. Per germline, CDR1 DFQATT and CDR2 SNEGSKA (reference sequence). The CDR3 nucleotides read TGCAGCGAGTCGTCTCTCTCCACAGATACGCAGTATTTT. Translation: CSESSLSTDTQYF.

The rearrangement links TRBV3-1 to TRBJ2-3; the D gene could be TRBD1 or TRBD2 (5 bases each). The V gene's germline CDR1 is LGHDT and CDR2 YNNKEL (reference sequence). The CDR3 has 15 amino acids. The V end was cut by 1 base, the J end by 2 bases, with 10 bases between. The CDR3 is CASSQVDGTTDTQYF. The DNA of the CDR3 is TGTGCCAGCAGCCAAGTTGACGGGACCACAGATACGCAGTATTTT.

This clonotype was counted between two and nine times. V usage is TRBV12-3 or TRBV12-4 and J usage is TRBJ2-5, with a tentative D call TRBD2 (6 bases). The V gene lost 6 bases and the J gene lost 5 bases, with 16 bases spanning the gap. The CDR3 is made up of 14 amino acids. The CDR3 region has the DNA TGTGCCAGCAGCCGGTCACGACTAGGGGAGACCCAGTACTTC. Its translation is CASSRSRLGETQYF.

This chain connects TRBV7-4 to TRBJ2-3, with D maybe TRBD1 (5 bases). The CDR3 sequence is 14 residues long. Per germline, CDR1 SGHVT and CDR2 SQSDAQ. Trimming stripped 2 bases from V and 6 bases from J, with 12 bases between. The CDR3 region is CASSLRAGKDTQYF. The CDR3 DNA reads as TGTGCCAGCAGCTTAAGGGCAGGGAAGGATACGCAGTATTTT.

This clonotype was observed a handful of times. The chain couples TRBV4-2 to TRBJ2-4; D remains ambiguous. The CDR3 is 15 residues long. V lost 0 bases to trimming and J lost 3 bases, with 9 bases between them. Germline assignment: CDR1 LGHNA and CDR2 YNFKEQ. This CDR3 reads CASSQEVGVKNIQYF. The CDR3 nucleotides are TGTGCCAGCAGCCAAGAAGTAGGTGTCAAAAACATTCAGTACTTC.